The clone carrying this T cell receptor (beta chain) was seen only a few times. TCRdb re-derived calls from the reads in MiXCR, one entry per CDR3 protein. The repertoire consists of under 350,000 distinct CDR3 sequences, with roughly 9.5% occurring once and the leading ten covering approximately 4.7%. The data stem from a study of T cell repertoires in cytomegalovirus infection. The germline gives CDR1 LGHNA, CDR2 YNFKEQ. The CDR3 extends over 17 amino acids. V was pared by 4 bases and J by 0 bases, with 16 bases between. The chain couples TRBV4-2 to TRBJ1-3; D is unclear. Sequenced input: PBMCs. The sequence was obtained from a human donor in good health (CMV status not recorded). Some clones in this sample may be carry-over from other donors' samples. For the CDR3, the DNA is TGTGCCAGCAGCCGAGTTACCCCAGAGAGCTCTGGAAACACCATATATTTT. It codes for CASSRVTPESSGNTIYF.